A selection of T cell receptor beta chains follows, all from one sample in a study of control samples from healthy donors and cancer patients. Produced via immunoSEQ multiplex PCR; TCRdb's table is partial and in-frame only. The sample contains 95,000 to 100,000 clones, more than 85% of which appear only once. The specimen was blood. The receptors were sampled from a man younger than 40 in good health. CDR3s include the opening cysteine and the closing phenylalanine or tryptophan. Each record gives: clone size, J gene, V gene, CDR3 protein. Size tells how often a clone was seen (once, few, many) or the class of an expanded clone, and some rows leave it out.

- TRBJ2-7 TRBV10-3 CAIRDWRQLYEQYF
- TRBJ1-2 TRBV6-5 CASSYLDRNFRYGYTF
- TRBJ1-1 TRBV6-2/TRBV6-3 CASSRGTEAFF
- TRBJ1-5 TRBV30 CAWSQGARQPQHF
- TRBJ2-1 TRBV11-2 CASSLVPGLAFQFF
- TRBJ1-1 TRBV11-2 CASSLGNRNTEAFF
- TRBJ2-2 TRBV30 CAWRRVANTGELFF
- TRBJ2-3 TRBV24-1 CATSDLLAGTTTDTQYF
- TRBJ1-5 TRBV27 CASSVRGGMPQHF
once TRBJ1-1 TRBV14 CASSQSRLVNTEAFF
- TRBJ1-3 TRBV19 CASASPHVTGRRGNTIYF
- TRBJ2-7 TRBV10-3 CAISVREDSYEQYF
- TRBJ1-4 TRBV28 CASRGRGITNEKLFF
- TRBJ2-4 TRBV18 CASSPSSGRSGKNIQYF
- TRBJ2-7 TRBV21-1 CASSKKIGYEQYF
- TRBJ2-1 TRBV5-6 CASSSEASGRAFYNEQFF
once TRBJ1-2 TRBV6-5 CASSRQGPNYGYTF
few TRBJ1-5 TRBV7-9 CASSSLDRVDQPQHF
- TRBJ2-1 TRBV6-6 CAHGAVYNEQFF
- TRBJ2-7 TRBV6-5 CASSYIGPLGSYEQYF
- TRBJ2-6 TRBV15 CATSRGQSSGANVLTF
- TRBJ1-5 TRBV19 CASSAGGGTGQPQHF
- TRBJ1-1 TRBV27 CASSLFGVNTEAFF
once TRBJ2-5 TRBV12-3/TRBV12-4 CASTIALQETQYF
- TRBJ2-3 TRBV4-3 CASSQWRTDTQYF
- TRBJ1-4 TRBV28 CASSPSGTGNEKLFF
- TRBJ2-1 TRBV28 CASSLVGPPGGEQFF
- TRBJ1-6 TRBV6-2/TRBV6-3 CASSRPTGANSPLHF
- TRBJ2-7 TRBV28 CASSSLGGRAEGVYEQYF
- TRBJ2-3 TRBV9 CASSVSTSGSPPDTQYF
- TRBJ2-3 TRBV11-3 CASSSRSGADTQYF
- TRBJ2-5 TRBV28 CASSSIGGARETQYF
once TRBJ2-3 TRBV11-2 CASSLVRVSGKYGTDTQYF
- TRBJ2-2 TRBV3-1/TRBV3-2 CASSQRGTTNTGELFF
- TRBJ1-2 TRBV27 CASSTSRNGLGGYTF
- TRBJ1-5 TRBV7-9 CASSLEDQPQHF
- TRBJ1-4 TRBV28 CASSFRLRATNEKLFF
- TRBJ2-7 TRBV9 CASSVFSGRGDEQYF
- TRBJ1-1 TRBV2 CASSFWTGATFF
- TRBJ2-1 TRBV3-1/TRBV3-2 CASSHMREGQDEQFF
- TRBJ1-6 TRBV3-1/TRBV3-2 CASSQVPGGGPYNSPLHF
- TRBJ2-3 TRBV7-3 CASSFRTGGAADTQYF
- TRBJ1-6 TRBV10-3 CAISQPRTPVLHF
few TRBJ2-7 TRBV5-6 CASSFGLGSLEQYF
- TRBJ2-1 TRBV7-9 CASSLLQAGYNEQFF
few TRBJ2-6 TRBV4-1 CASSQGRGGNSGANVLTF
- TRBJ2-6 TRBV2 CASRADQAGANVLTF
few TRBJ1-2 TRBV19 CASSIDFSTGRASGYTF
once TRBJ2-5 TRBV28 CASSSDRVWETQYF
- TRBJ2-1 TRBV5-4 CASSLPPGQYNEQFF
- TRBJ1-1 TRBV2 CASSTGYTEAFF
- TRBJ2-1 TRBV24-1 CATSGLNEQFF
- TRBJ1-3 TRBV15 CATSRDSGPFSSGNTIYF
- TRBJ1-1 TRBV9 CASSSGFARNTEAFF
- TRBJ1-1 TRBV28 CASITAGRTEAFF
- TRBJ2-5 TRBV14 CASSQVRVSETQYF
- TRBJ2-4 TRBV19 CASSIAAAKNIQYF
- TRBJ2-1 TRBV30 CAWRSRETPKREQFF
- TRBJ1-5 TRBV27 CASSLSGPYSNQPQHF
- TRBJ1-2 TRBV6-5 CASSSAGGGGYTF